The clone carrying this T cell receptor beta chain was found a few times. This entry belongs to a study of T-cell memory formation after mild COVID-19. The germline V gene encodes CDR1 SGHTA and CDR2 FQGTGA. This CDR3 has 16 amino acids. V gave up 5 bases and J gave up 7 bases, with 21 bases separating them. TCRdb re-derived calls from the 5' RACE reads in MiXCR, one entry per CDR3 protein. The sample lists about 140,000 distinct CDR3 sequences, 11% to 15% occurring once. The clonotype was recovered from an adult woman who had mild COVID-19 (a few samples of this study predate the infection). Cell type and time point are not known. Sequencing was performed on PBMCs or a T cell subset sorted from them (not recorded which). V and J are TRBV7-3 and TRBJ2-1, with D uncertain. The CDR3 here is CASSPQTLAARNEQFF. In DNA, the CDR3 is TGTGCCAGCAGCCCCCAAACTCTTGCGGCTAGGAATGAGCAGTTCTTC. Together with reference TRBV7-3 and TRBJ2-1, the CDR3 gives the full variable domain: GAGVSQTPSNKVTEKGKYVELRCDPISGHTALYWYRQSLGQGPEFLIYFQGTGAADDSGLPNDRFFAVRPEGSVSTLKIQRTERGDSAVYLCASSPQTLAARNEQFFGPGTRLTVL.